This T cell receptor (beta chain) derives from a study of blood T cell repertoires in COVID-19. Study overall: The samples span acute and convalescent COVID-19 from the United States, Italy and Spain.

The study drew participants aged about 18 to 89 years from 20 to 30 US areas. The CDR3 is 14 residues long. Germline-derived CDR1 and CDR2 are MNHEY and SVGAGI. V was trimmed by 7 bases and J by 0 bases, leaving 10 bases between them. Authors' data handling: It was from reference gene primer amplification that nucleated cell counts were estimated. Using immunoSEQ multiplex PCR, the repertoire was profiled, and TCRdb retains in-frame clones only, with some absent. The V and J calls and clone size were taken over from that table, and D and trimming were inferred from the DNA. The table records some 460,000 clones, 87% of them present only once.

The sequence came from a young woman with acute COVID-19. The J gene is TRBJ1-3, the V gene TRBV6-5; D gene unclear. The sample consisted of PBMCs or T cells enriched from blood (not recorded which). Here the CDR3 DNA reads TGTGCCAGCACCCCCCAAGCCTCTGGAAACACCATATATTTT. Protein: CASTPQASGNTIYF.